The 20 T cell receptor beta chains reported below all come from one sample, sequenced in a study of identical twins' blood T cells (dated by TCRdb to 2012 to 2014). Library preparation was by 5' RACE. TCRdb names Illumina Genome Analyzer IIx as the instrument used. TCRdb ran its own pipeline on the public reads, namely fastp trimming at Q25 and MiXCR clone calling, and kept in-frame beta chains. CDR3 protein duplicates are merged, each entry listing the most common genes and DNA. The sample profile shows roughly 380,000 distinct CDR3 sequences; approximately 30% of them were found once. The ten largest clones add up to around 5.6% of the sample. Sequenced sample: PBMCs. Receptors originate from a woman aged 18-49 years in good health.

This clonotype was counted between two and nine times. The chain uses TRBV12-5 and TRBJ2-3; D remains unclear. The CDR3 contains 13 residues. Per germline, CDR1 LGHNT and CDR2 FRNRAP. V was cut by 7 bases and J by 2 bases, with 10 bases left in between. The CDR3 coding sequence is TGTGCTAGTGATAGGCCCGACACAGATACGCAGTATTTT. Protein product: CASDRPDTDTQYF.

This clonotype turned up a few times. V is TRBV2 and J is TRBJ2-1, with D tentatively TRBD2 (7 bases). CDR3 length: 13 residues. Germline CDR1 reads SNHLY; CDR2 reads FYNNEI. V was cut by 7 bases and J by 6 bases, with 13 bases left in between. The CDR3: CASMMRGGNEQFF. The CDR3 DNA is TGTGCCAGCATGATGAGGGGGGGCAATGAGCAGTTCTTC.

J is TRBJ1-2 and V is TRBV3-1; no definite D call. Between the trimmed V and J ends, which lost 2 bases and 4 bases, there was a span of 8 bases. The germline V gene encodes CDR1 LGHDT and CDR2 YNNKEL (reference sequence). The CDR3 has 13 amino acids. DNA for the CDR3: TGTGCCAGCAGCCAACGGGCTCGCTATGGCTACACCTTC. Protein: CASSQRARYGYTF.

The V and J genes are TRBV5-1 and TRBJ1-2; 8 positions agree with TRBD1. Per germline, CDR1 SGHRS and CDR2 YFSETQ. This CDR3 comprises 14 residues. J was trimmed by 6 bases and V by 5 bases; bases with no gene match: 9. CDR3 loop: CASRNPTGVDGYTF. The DNA of the CDR3 is TGCGCCAGCAGGAACCCGACAGGGGTCGATGGCTACACCTTC. The full variable domain, rest sourced from reference TRBV5-1 and TRBJ1-2, is KAGVTQTPRYLIKTRGQQVTLSCSPISGHRSVSWYQQTPGQGLQFLFEYFSETQRNKGNFPGRFSGRQFSNSRSEMNVSTLELGDSALYLCASRNPTGVDGYTFGSGTRLTVV.

This clonotype was seen at least ten times. The gene calls are TRBV6-1 and TRBJ1-4; D is unclear. The germline gives CDR1 MNHNS, CDR2 SASEGT. Trimming pared 5 bases from V and 10 bases from J, leaving 8 bases between. The CDR3 runs to 11 residues. The CDR3 protein is CASSIPGKLFF. As DNA, the CDR3 is TGTGCCAGCAGTATTCCGGGAAAACTGTTTTTT.

The sample holds a few counts of this clonotype. The chain links TRBV5-1 to TRBJ2-2, with D perhaps matching TRBD1 (5 bases). The V end lost 5 bases, the J end lost 0 bases, and 8 bases lay between the germline ends. The length of the CDR3 is 14 residues. The germline V gene has CDR1 SGHRS and CDR2 YFSETQ. CDR3 in amino acids: CASRRGSNTGELFF. CDR3 DNA sequence: TGCGCCAGCAGAAGGGGATCGAACACCGGGGAGCTGTTTTTT.

The CDR3 nucleotides are TGTGCCAGCAGTTACAGCGGCCCCCCGGATACGCAGCATTTT. Its protein is CASSYSGPPDTQHF. The chain carries TRBV6-5 and TRBJ2-3; D is unclear. The end of the DNA is better explained by TRBJ1-5, so the J call may be wrong. The CDR3 is 14 amino acids. Germline V lookup: CDR1 MNHEY, CDR2 SVGAGI.

V usage is TRBV5-5 and J usage is TRBJ2-3; the D is unclear. CDR3 length: 12 amino acids. V shed 7 bases and J shed 1 base, with 7 bases lying between them. Germline values: CDR1 SGHKS, CDR2 YYEKEE (reference sequence). The CDR3 DNA sequence: TGTGCCAGCGCGACGGGCACAGATACGCAGTATTTT. This sequence encodes CASATGTDTQYF.

This clonotype showed up many times. The gene calls are TRBV6-2 or TRBV6-3 and TRBJ2-1; D is possibly TRBD1 (6 bases). The CDR3 covers 17 residues. From germline, CDR1 is MNHEY and CDR2 SVGEGT. V lost 1 base and J lost 5, with 18 bases in between. This CDR3 reads CASSYFGPGQKNNEQFF. Written as DNA, the CDR3 is TGTGCCAGCAGTTACTTTGGCCCGGGACAAAAGAACAATGAGCAGTTCTTC.

This clonotype was recorded many times. CDR3 nucleotides: TGTGCCAGCAGTCCCGGGGGGTCTGATACGCAGTATTTT. The encoded protein is CASSPGGSDTQYF. The J gene is TRBJ2-3, the V gene TRBV28; TRBD2 aligns across 7 bases. CDR3 length: 13 amino acids. The germline gives CDR1 MDHEN, CDR2 SYDVKM. Trimming removed 5 bases from V and 6 bases from J; junction bases left unmatched: 5.

The rearrangement joins TRBV20-1 to TRBJ2-3, with 12 bases matching TRBD2. V gave up 4 bases and J gave up 2 bases; unmatched junction bases: 7. Germline loops: CDR1 DFQATT, CDR2 SNEGSKA (reference sequence). The CDR3 sequence is 16 residues long. The CDR3 loop is CSAKSRTSGATDTQYF. The CDR3 DNA reads TGCAGTGCTAAATCCCGGACTAGCGGGGCCACAGATACGCAGTATTTT.

This clonotype has just a few counts. This chain links TRBV5-1 with TRBJ2-3; a weak D match, TRBD2 (5 bases). CDR1 and CDR2 from the germline V gene are SGHRS and YFSETQ. The CDR3 loop spans 15 amino acids. The ends were cut back, 3 bases at V and 2 bases at J, with 13 bases in the middle. This CDR3 reads CASSYSVDPTDTQYF. The CDR3 region has the DNA TGCGCCAGCAGCTATAGCGTAGACCCCACAGATACGCAGTATTTT.

The chain recombines TRBV29-1 with TRBJ2-5; TRBD1 matches 7 bases. The CDR3 covers 12 residues. Per germline, CDR1 SQVTM and CDR2 ANQGSEA. J lost 2 bases, V lost 6 bases, and 3 bases had no gene match. CDR3 sequence: CSVMTGQETQYF. The CDR3 DNA follows: TGCAGCGTGATGACAGGGCAAGAGACCCAGTACTTC.

V usage is TRBV20-1 and J usage is TRBJ2-7; perhaps TRBD2 as D (6 bases). Trimming left V 6 bases short and J 5 bases short, with 8 bases between. This CDR3 comprises 10 residues. Germline CDR1 reads DFQATT; CDR2 reads SNEGSKA (reference sequence). This CDR3 is CSAKRDEQYF. In DNA, the CDR3 is TGCAGTGCCAAGCGGGACGAGCAGTACTTC.

The V and J genes are TRBV12-3 or TRBV12-4 and TRBJ2-2, with D perhaps TRBD1 (5 bases). The ends were cut back, 3 bases at V and 6 bases at J, with 14 bases in the middle. The CDR3 spans 15 residues. Here the CDR3 reads CASSFGLGVPGELFF. CDR3 nucleotides: TGTGCCAGCAGTTTTGGTTTAGGGGTCCCCGGGGAGCTGTTTTTT.

This clonotype was detected a few times. CDR3 nucleotide sequence: TGTGCCAGCAGCTTCAGGGACAGAGACTATGGCTACACCTTC. The encoded protein is CASSFRDRDYGYTF. The gene calls are TRBV5-6 and TRBJ1-2; TRBD1 matches 7 bases. The CDR3 runs 14 residues. Losses at the gene ends were 2 bases for V and 3 bases for J; bases not matched to a gene: 4. Germline V gives CDR1 SGHDT, CDR2 YYEEEE.

The chain is built from TRBV29-1 and TRBJ1-4; D unclear. Germline CDR1 reads SQVTM; CDR2 reads ANQGSEA. V lost 4 bases and J 7 bases, leaving 16 bases between the germline ends. This CDR3 comprises 14 residues. CDR3 loop: CSVGSGNPLEKLFF. The CDR3, as DNA: TGCAGCGTTGGGTCGGGCAATCCCCTTGAAAAACTGTTTTTT. Drawing the rest from reference TRBV29-1 and TRBJ1-4, the complete variable domain is SAVISQKPSRDICQRGTSLTIQCQVDSQVTMMFWYRQQPGQSLTLIATANQGSEATYESGFVIDKFPISRPNLTFSTLTVSNMSPEDSSIYLCSVGSGNPLEKLFFGSGTQLSVL.

V usage is TRBV12-3 or TRBV12-4 and J usage is TRBJ2-1; D may be TRBD2 (5 bases). There are 13 residues in the CDR3. With 2 bases removed from V and 8 bases from J, the gap between germline ends came to 10 bases. CDR3 region: CASSLTRSHEQFF. The CDR3 coding sequence is TGTGCCAGCAGTTTAACTAGATCCCATGAGCAGTTCTTC.

This clonotype appeared a few times. The chain combines TRBV10-3 with TRBJ2-4, with TRBD1 identical over 9 bases. The J segment lost 7 bases and the V segment lost 11 bases, leaving 12 bases of the junction unmatched. CDR3 length: 14 residues. Per the germline V gene, CDR1 is ENHRY and CDR2 is SYGVKD. CDR3 sequence reads: CASNSGTGRNIQYF. DNA of the CDR3: TGTGCCTCAAATTCAGGGACAGGGAGGAACATTCAGTACTTC.

The chain recombines TRBV5-1 with TRBJ1-1; 7 bases line up with TRBD1. Germline V gives CDR1 SGHRS, CDR2 YFSETQ. V shed 9 bases, J shed 0 bases, and the junction held 11 bases outside the gene matches. CDR3 size: 15 residues. DNA of the CDR3: TGCGCCATCACCCAGGGGGTAACGCTGAACACTGAAGCTTTCTTT. The encoded protein is CAITQGVTLNTEAFF.